This T cell receptor (beta chain) was obtained from a study of T cell responses to AZD1222 COVID-19 vaccine. Points from the study as a whole: Only 5 or 6 individuals given AZD1222 were seropositive at baseline. Without day 14 samples, only post-peak T cell repertoires were studied. Spike-specific TCRs gained breadth and depth after people received two AZD1222 doses.

Details on this clone: As yet, its antigen is unknown.

Measured with immunoSEQ multiplex PCR; TCRdb has only the in-frame clones, and not every one. The sample has over 150,000 clones, 85% to 95% seen once. Sequenced material: peripheral blood, taken on day 0 of AZD1222 vaccination. The clonotype comes from an adult in good health.

The CDR3 reads CASSRLANNEQFF. DNA of the CDR3: TGTGCCAGTAGCCGACTAGCGAACAATGAGCAGTTCTTC. The V and J genes are TRBV19 and TRBJ2-1; 8 positions match TRBD2. V shed 6 bases, J shed 5 bases, and the junction held 3 bases outside the gene matches. This CDR3 region has 13 residues. Germline lookup yields CDR1 LNHDA and CDR2 SQIVND (reference sequence).